Listed below are T cell receptor beta chains from one sample, sequenced in a study of identifying expanded T cells in peripheral blood. Libraries were prepared by immunoSEQ multiplex PCR; TCRdb keeps only in-frame clonotypes and omits some of them. The sample holds more than 65,000 clones, 70% to 90% seen once. What was sequenced was blood. The receptors were sampled from a person aged 18 to 70 in good health. Each CDR3 is given with its conserved first and last residue. The D gene is left open where the match is weak. Some rows have no size entry. The others give once, few or many, or a class for an expanded clone.

J | size | V | D | length | CDR3 | DNA
TRBJ2-1 | - | TRBV7-8 | - | 11 | CASSLGAEQFF | TGTGCCAGCAGCTTAGGGGCTGAGCAGTTCTTC
TRBJ2-7 | once | TRBV6-6 | TRBD1 | 15 | CASSPRTGKIYEQYF | TGTGCCAGCAGCCCCCGGACAGGGAAGATTTACGAGCAGTACTTC
TRBJ1-2 | - | TRBV6-5 | TRBD1 | 14 | CASTRVGTGDGYTF | TGTGCCAGCACCCGGGTCGGGACAGGGGATGGCTACACCTTC
TRBJ2-3 | - | TRBV5-5 | - | 11 | CASSLSDTQYF | TGTGCCAGCAGCTTATCCGATACGCAGTATTTT
TRBJ2-7 | - | TRBV2 | TRBD1 | 15 | CASSGLTGGVYEQYF | TGTGCCAGCAGTGGCTTGACAGGGGGCGTTTACGAGCAGTACTTC
TRBJ2-7 | - | TRBV19 | - | 14 | CASKRGGGVYEQYF | TGTGCCAGTAAACGGGGTGGCGGGGTCTACGAGCAGTACTTC
TRBJ1-4 | - | TRBV9 | TRBD1 | 19 | CASSVDPGQGTATNEKLFF | TGTGCCAGCAGCGTAGATCCCGGACAGGGTACTGCAACTAATGAAAAACTGTTTTTT
TRBJ2-3 | - | TRBV7-2 | TRBD2 | 18 | CASSRMVSGSGGTDTQYF | TGTGCCAGCAGCCGTATGGTTAGCGGGAGTGGGGGCACAGATACGCAGTATTTT
TRBJ1-5 | - | TRBV27 | - | 15 | CASSPRGDSNQPQHF | TGTGCCAGCAGTCCAAGGGGGGACAGCAATCAGCCCCAGCATTTT
TRBJ2-7 | - | TRBV28 | TRBD2 | 16 | CASSLWGLAGGGEQYF | TGTGCCAGCAGTTTATGGGGCCTAGCGGGAGGGGGCGAGCAGTACTTC
TRBJ1-6 | - | TRBV30 | TRBD1 | 17 | CAWSATDRGYYNSPLHF | TGTGCCTGGAGTGCCACGGACAGGGGCTATTATAATTCACCCCTCCACTTT
TRBJ1-5 | few | TRBV7-8 | TRBD1 | 14 | CASSSRDRAQPQHF | TGTGCCAGCAGTTCCCGGGACAGGGCCCAGCCCCAGCATTTT
TRBJ1-1 | - | TRBV6-5 | - | 12 | CASSGQYTEAFF | TGTGCCAGCAGTGGTCAGTACACTGAAGCTTTCTTT
TRBJ1-6 | - | TRBV30 | - | 11 | CAWSGPGPLHF | TGTGCCTGGAGTGGGCCCGGACCCCTCCACTTT
TRBJ2-1 | once | TRBV10-3 | TRBD2 | 15 | CAISESTSGRNEQFF | TGTGCCATCAGTGAGTCGACTAGCGGGAGAAATGAGCAGTTCTTC
TRBJ1-2 | - | TRBV5-6 | - | 17 | CASSPGPTPTEGYGYTF | TGTGCCAGCAGCCCCGGGCCAACACCGACGGAGGGCTATGGCTACACCTTC
TRBJ1-1 | - | TRBV6-6 | - | 13 | CASSYSGEAEAFF | TGTGCCAGCAGTTACTCGGGAGAAGCTGAAGCTTTCTTT
TRBJ2-5 | - | TRBV7-2 | - | 15 | CASSLAWGNQETQYF | TGTGCCAGCAGCTTAGCGTGGGGAAACCAAGAGACCCAGTACTTC
TRBJ1-1 | - | TRBV23-1 | - | 14 | CASILDMGHTEAFF | TGCGCCAGCATCCTGGATATGGGTCACACTGAAGCTTTCTTT
TRBJ2-2 | - | TRBV14 | - | 13 | CASSWLNTGELFF | TGTGCCAGCAGTTGGCTGAACACCGGGGAGCTGTTTTTT
TRBJ2-7 | - | TRBV5-6 | - | 12 | CASSLPGREQYF | TGTGCCAGCAGCCTCCCCGGTAGGGAGCAGTACTTC
TRBJ2-2 | once | TRBV9 | TRBD2 | 14 | CASSPRLAPGELFF | TGTGCCAGCAGCCCCCGACTAGCTCCCGGGGAGCTGTTTTTT
TRBJ1-1 | - | TRBV28 | - | 14 | CASTLRRTDTEAFF | TGTGCCAGCACCCTTAGGAGGACGGACACTGAAGCTTTCTTT
TRBJ1-3 | - | TRBV7-2 | - | 12 | CASSLRGNTIYF | TGTGCCAGCAGCTTAAGGGGAAACACCATATATTTT